This T cell receptor beta chain was profiled in a study of shared clonotypes between healthy human individuals. For the study at large: Donors had three CD4 naive, three CD4 memory, two CD8 naive and one CD8 memory plate apiece. General observations from the study: Only blood samples were collected, and tissue repertoires likely differ. It was expected that sequencing depth would affect clonotype sharing among donors.

Assay: immunoSEQ multiplex PCR; the TCRdb copy retains only in-frame clones and omits some. This table holds about 610,000 clones, approximately 96% found once. The CDR3 contains 13 residues. CDR1 is GTSNPN and CDR2 is SVGIG in the germline V gene (reference sequence). Trimming removed 4 bases at V and 4 bases at J, with 14 bases between. Concerning this clone itself: No antigen is known for it.

Naive CD8 cells were CD45RO-negative, positively selected for CCR7, excluding terminally differentiated effector memory CD45RA+ cells. Recent vaccinations or acute infections were absent in the healthy HIV-negative adult donors. The V gene is TRBV30, the J gene TRBJ2-7; D is perhaps TRBD1 (5 bases). What was sequenced was naive CD8+ T cells sorted from blood. The TCR originated in a young woman in good health. CDR3 coding DNA: TGTGCCTGGACAGTCGTGACAGCTTACGAGCAGTACTTC. It yields the protein CAWTVVTAYEQYF.